Below are 21 T cell receptor beta chains sequenced from a single sample in a study of OX40 agonist ivuxolimab in advanced cancers. The data were produced by immunoSEQ multiplex PCR, yet TCRdb's version contains in-frame clones alone and is incomplete. The sample has about 62,000 clones; 79% are singletons. The source material was CD4+ or CD8+ T cells sorted from blood, sampled in a trial of the OX40 agonist ivuxolimab. The origin of the receptors is an adult with an advanced solid tumor such as melanoma, head and neck, liver or kidney cancer.

V usage is TRBV9 and J usage is TRBJ1-5, with a weak D call TRBD1 (5 bases). Trimming pared 0 bases from V and 4 bases from J, leaving 8 bases between. The CDR3 contains 14 residues. Germline V gene sequence: CDR1 SGDLS, CDR2 YYNGEE. CDR3 coding DNA: TGTGCCAGCAGCGTAGCGGGGGATAATCAGCCCCAGCATTTT. Protein sequence: CASSVAGDNQPQHF.

This chain connects TRBV5-1 to TRBJ1-2; D remains ambiguous. Germline CDR1 and CDR2: SGHRS and YFSETQ. This CDR3 is 14 amino acids long. V gave up 0 bases and J gave up 1 base, with 7 bases separating them. The CDR3 here is CASSLDEVNYGYTF. The CDR3 nucleotides read TGCGCCAGCAGCTTGGATGAGGTTAACTATGGCTACACCTTC.

The V call is TRBV5-6, the J call TRBJ2-3; a possible D gene is TRBD1 (6 bases). V was pared by 0 bases and J by 5 bases, with 10 bases between. The CDR3 is 14 residues long. Germline CDR1 reads SGHDT; CDR2 reads YYEEEE. Here the CDR3 DNA reads TGTGCCAGCAGCTTGGGGGGGCGGGTAGATACGCAGTATTTT. Amino acid sequence: CASSLGGRVDTQYF.

The chain couples TRBV4-2 to TRBJ1-3; 7 positions agree with TRBD1. In germline, CDR1 is LGHNA, CDR2 YNFKEQ. Unmatched junction bases numbered 4, after V lost 2 bases and J lost 3 bases. The CDR3 is made up of 15 amino acids. CDR3 in DNA: TGTGCCAGCAGCCAAAGAGACAGGGTTGGAAACACCATATATTTT. Translation: CASSQRDRVGNTIYF.

CDR3 bases: TGTGCCAGCAGCCTAACTAGCGGGGGGCGCGGAGGCACAGATACGCAGTATTTT. Translated: CASSLTSGGRGGTDTQYF. The J gene is TRBJ2-3, the V gene TRBV5-8; 12 bases are shared with TRBD2. The CDR3 runs to 18 residues. CDR1 is SGHTS, CDR2 YDEGEE, per germline. The V segment lost 4 bases and the J segment 1 base; nucleotides outside the gene matches: 10.

The chain uses TRBV11-2 and TRBJ2-4, with D possibly TRBD2 on 6 matching bases. V lost 5 bases and J 5 bases, leaving 19 bases between the germline ends. The length of the CDR3 is 16 residues. Germline V CDR1 and CDR2: SGHAT, FQNNGV. CDR3 amino acids: CASSGAGRSGENIQYF. CDR3 sequence (DNA): TGTGCCAGCAGCGGCGCGGGGAGGAGTGGGGAAAACATTCAGTACTTC.

The V and J genes are TRBV5-5 and TRBJ2-7; tentative D call: TRBD1 (6 bases). The V end lost 1 base, the J end lost 5 bases, and 10 bases lay between the germline ends. This CDR3 is built from 13 residues. Germline-derived CDR1 and CDR2 are SGHKS and YYEKEE (reference sequence). The CDR3 loop is CASSLTGSDEQYF. DNA for the CDR3: TGTGCCAGCAGCTTGACAGGGTCGGACGAGCAGTACTTC.

CDR3 region: CASSPRRSESSTF. The DNA of the CDR3 is TGTGCCAGCAGCCCCCGGCGGAGTGAAAGCTCCACCTTC. The rearrangement links TRBV7-9 to TRBJ1-2; D call uncertain. Germline V lookup: CDR1 SEHNR, CDR2 FQNEAQ (reference sequence). The V end was cut by 5 bases, the J end by 13 bases, with 20 bases between. The CDR3 consists of 13 residues.

This clone was seen just once. The gene calls are TRBV7-2 and TRBJ2-3, with TRBD2 identical over 8 bases. Trimming removed 0 bases from V and 8 bases from J; junction bases left unmatched: 10. Germline CDR1 and CDR2: SGHTA and FQGNSA. The CDR3 is made up of 16 amino acids. The CDR3 protein is CASSLASGRAPGTQYF. In DNA form, the CDR3 reads TGTGCCAGCAGCTTAGCGTCCGGGAGGGCCCCAGGTACGCAGTATTTT.

V gene TRBV15 combines with J gene TRBJ2-7, with 7 bases lining up with TRBD1. Germline V gives CDR1 LNHNV, CDR2 YYDKDF (reference sequence). V lost 3 bases, J lost 2 bases, and 4 bases stayed unmatched. The CDR3 spans 14 residues. Here the CDR3 DNA reads TGTGCCACCAGCAGGGACAGGATTGCCTACGAGCAGTACTTC. Amino acids: CATSRDRIAYEQYF.

This clone came up a few times. This chain joins TRBV7-8 and TRBJ2-7, with D possibly being TRBD1 or TRBD2 (6 bases each). The CDR3 is made up of 15 amino acids. Trimming removed 1 base from V and 1 base from J, with 11 bases in between. CDR1 and CDR2 (germline): SGHVS, FQNEAQ. The CDR3: CASSLVGGQSYEQYF. In nucleotides, the CDR3 is TGTGCCAGCAGCTTAGTGGGGGGCCAGTCCTACGAGCAGTACTTC.

V usage is TRBV2 and J usage is TRBJ2-5, with D possibly TRBD2 on 6 matching bases. The J call may be wrong; the DNA end is better matched by TRBJ2-7. The germline V gene encodes CDR1 SNHLY and CDR2 FYNNEI. The CDR3 totals 15 residues. The CDR3 sequence: CASSDQPSDSYEQYF. The CDR3 DNA sequence: TGTGCCAGCAGTGATCAACCTAGCGACTCCTACGAGCAGTACTTC.

The chain recombines TRBV18 with TRBJ1-2; possible D gene TRBD1, 5 bases. Germline CDR1 and CDR2: KGHSH and LQKENI. The CDR3 covers 15 residues. The V end lost 1 base, the J end lost 2 bases, and 11 bases lay between the germline ends. The CDR3 here is CASSPRQSRNYGYTF. Here the CDR3 DNA reads TGTGCCAGCTCACCACGACAGAGCAGAAACTATGGCTACACCTTC.

This rearrangement joins TRBV14 to TRBJ2-5; D gene ambiguous. V was clipped by 2 bases and J by 5 bases, with 12 bases between them. Germline V gene sequence: CDR1 SGHDN, CDR2 FVKESK. The CDR3 extends over 14 amino acids. The CDR3 protein is CASSQQSVGETQYF. CDR3 coding DNA: TGTGCCAGCAGCCAACAGTCGGTAGGGGAGACCCAGTACTTC. Full variable domain (outside the CDR3, taken from reference TRBV14 and TRBJ2-5): EAGVTQFPSHSVIEKGQTVTLRCDPISGHDNLYWYRRVMGKEIKFLLHFVKESKQDESGMPNNRFLAERTGGTYSTLKVQPAELEDSGVYFCASSQQSVGETQYFGPGTRLLVL.

The V gene is TRBV7-3, the J gene TRBJ1-1; D is possibly TRBD1 (5 bases). Between the trimmed V and J ends, which lost 5 bases and 0 bases, there was a span of 10 bases. CDR3 length equals 14 residues. Germline V gene data show CDR1 as SGHTA and CDR2 as FQGTGA. The CDR3 loop is CASSLGTMNTEAFF. The DNA of the CDR3 is TGTGCCAGCAGCCTTGGGACTATGAACACTGAAGCTTTCTTT.

The gene calls are TRBV12-5 and TRBJ2-1; D uncertain. Looked up from germline, CDR1 is LGHNT and CDR2 is FRNRAP. The length of the CDR3 is 15 residues. The V end lost 2 bases, the J end lost 6 bases, and 14 bases lay between the germline ends. The CDR3 spells CASGLISGWTNEQFF. In DNA, the CDR3 is TGTGCTAGTGGTTTGATCTCCGGGTGGACCAATGAGCAGTTCTTC.

The rearrangement joins TRBV7-6 to TRBJ2-7; TRBD1 aligns across 9 bases. In germline, CDR1 is SGHVS, CDR2 FNYEAQ. The trim removed 1 base at V and 5 bases at J, leaving 6 bases unmatched. There are 15 residues in the CDR3. The CDR3 region has the DNA TGTGCCAGCAGCTTAGGAGGGACAGGGACAGACGAGCAGTACTTC. Its translation is CASSLGGTGTDEQYF. Supplemented by reference TRBV7-6 and TRBJ2-7, the full variable domain reads GAGVSQSPRYKVTKRGQDVALRCDPISGHVSLYWYRQALGQGPEFLTYFNYEAQQDKSGLPNDRFSAERPEGSISTLTIQRTEQRDSAMYRCASSLGGTGTDEQYFGPGTRLTVT.

J is TRBJ2-1 and V is TRBV12-5; D is uncertain. This CDR3 contains 12 residues. The V and J ends lost 6 bases and 1 base respectively, with 4 bases between them. The germline V gene encodes CDR1 LGHNT and CDR2 FRNRAP. The CDR3 coding sequence is TGTGCTAGTGGGGGGTCCTACAATGAGCAGTTCTTC. The encoded protein is CASGGSYNEQFF. Looking up the rest from reference TRBV12-5 and TRBJ2-1 gives the full variable domain: DARVTQTPRHKVTEMGQEVTMRCQPILGHNTVFWYRQTMMQGLELLAYFRNRAPLDDSGMPKDRFSAEMPDATLATLKIQPSEPRDSAVYFCASGGSYNEQFFGPGTRLTVL.

The chain employs TRBV14 and TRBJ2-5; the match to TRBD2 covers 7 bases. The DNA end lines up better with TRBJ2-7; the J call may be wrong. The CDR3 is 14 amino acids. Germline V gives CDR1 SGHDN, CDR2 FVKESK. In DNA, the CDR3 is TGTGCCAGCAGCCAACGCGGGACTACTTCCGAGCAGTACTTC. Translated, it gives CASSQRGTTSEQYF.

The rearrangement uses TRBV6-1 and TRBJ2-7, with D tentatively TRBD1 (7 bases). Per germline, CDR1 MNHNS and CDR2 SASEGT. V shed 2 bases and J shed 1 base, with 15 bases lying between them. CDR3 length equals 16 residues. CDR3 in amino acids: CASSEFGQGGSYEQYF. The CDR3 DNA is TGTGCCAGCAGTGAATTCGGTCAGGGGGGATCCTACGAGCAGTACTTC.

The chain links TRBV19 to TRBJ1-1; possible D gene TRBD1, 5 bases. Trimming removed 11 bases at V and 6 bases at J, with 16 bases between. CDR1 and CDR2 (germline): LNHDA, SQIVND (reference sequence). This CDR3 has 12 residues. The CDR3 loop reads CAAGLRGAEAFF. CDR3 nucleotide sequence: TGTGCCGCGGGACTTCGGGGGGCTGAAGCTTTCTTT.